Presented here are 25 T cell receptor beta chains from one specimen sequenced in a study of OX40 agonist ivuxolimab in advanced cancers. The protocol was immunoSEQ multiplex PCR, while the TCRdb copy is restricted to in-frame clones and leaves out a portion. The sample has 55,000 to 90,000 clones; 86% are singletons. This material consisted of CD4+ or CD8+ T cells sorted from blood, taken in a trial of the OX40 agonist ivuxolimab. The origin of the receptors is an adult with an advanced solid tumor such as melanoma, head and neck, liver or kidney cancer.

The chain employs TRBV5-1 and TRBJ2-3, with 8 bases fitting TRBD2. CDR1 and CDR2 from the germline V gene are SGHRS and YFSETQ. V lost 0 bases to trimming and J lost 2 bases; unmatched junction nucleotides: 5. This CDR3 region has 16 residues. In DNA form, the CDR3 reads TGCGCCAGCAGCTTGGAGGCTAGCGGGCCCACAGATACGCAGTATTTT. This sequence encodes CASSLEASGPTDTQYF.

The chain is built from TRBV5-1 and TRBJ1-1, with unresolved D. Trimming cost V 5 bases and J 3 bases, with 20 bases left between them. The CDR3 is 16 amino acids. The V gene's germline CDR1 is SGHRS and CDR2 YFSETQ. CDR3 sequence reads: CASRNAEGASHTEAFF. DNA of the CDR3: TGCGCCAGCAGAAATGCGGAGGGCGCTTCTCACACTGAAGCTTTCTTT.

J is TRBJ2-3 and V is TRBV5-1; TRBD2 agrees at 16 bases. This CDR3 is 19 amino acids long. The trim removed 2 bases at V and 4 bases at J, leaving 10 bases unmatched. Germline loops: CDR1 SGHRS, CDR2 YFSETQ. In nucleotides, the CDR3 is TGCGCCAGCAGCTTTACCGGGACTAGCGGGGGGGCCATGGCAGATACGCAGTATTTT. Amino acid sequence: CASSFTGTSGGAMADTQYF.

The rearrangement uses TRBV7-9 and TRBJ2-7; 7 bases match TRBD1. CDR3 size: 14 residues. V was clipped by 2 bases and J by 7 bases; unmatched bases: 8. Germline-derived CDR1 and CDR2 are SEHNR and FQNEAQ (reference sequence). The CDR3 bases are TGTGCCAGCAGCTTATCAGGACAGGTGGGGGAGCAGTACTTC. It yields the protein CASSLSGQVGEQYF.

The rearrangement joins TRBV5-1 to TRBJ2-1; 8 bases line up with TRBD1. This CDR3 is 15 amino acids long. Germline assignment: CDR1 SGHRS and CDR2 YFSETQ. With V trimmed by 1 base and J by 2 bases, 2 bases remained unmatched. CDR3 residues: CASSLRQGTYNEQFF. The CDR3 bases are TGCGCCAGCAGCTTGAGACAGGGGACCTACAATGAGCAGTTCTTC.

This rearrangement joins TRBV28 to TRBJ1-5, with D perhaps TRBD1 (5 bases). From germline, CDR1 is MDHEN and CDR2 SYDVKM. The ends were cut back, 2 bases at V and 0 bases at J, with 17 bases in the middle. The CDR3 runs to 18 residues. The CDR3 region has the DNA TGTGCCAGCAGTTTACCGGGACGCCCCCCCGATAGCAATCAGCCCCAGCATTTT. Translating gives CASSLPGRPPDSNQPQHF. The whole variable domain, filled in from reference TRBV28 and TRBJ1-5, reads DVKVTQSSRYLVKRTGEKVFLECVQDMDHENMFWYRQDPGLGLRLIYFSYDVKMKEKGDIPEGYSVSREKKERFSLILESASTNQTSMYLCASSLPGRPPDSNQPQHFGDGTRLSIL.

CDR3: CAWSRGSGRTDTQYF. DNA for the CDR3: TGTGCCTGGAGCCGGGGCTCCGGAAGGACAGATACGCAGTATTTT. The chain joins TRBV30 to TRBJ2-3, with D tentatively TRBD1 or TRBD2 (5 bases each). The CDR3 covers 15 residues. In germline, CDR1 is GTSNPN, CDR2 SVGIG (reference sequence). Trimming pared 3 bases from V and 3 bases from J, leaving 16 bases between.

V is TRBV11-2 and J is TRBJ2-2; 8 positions agree with TRBD1. V gave up 5 bases and J gave up 0 bases; unmatched junction bases: 5. Germline values: CDR1 SGHAT, CDR2 FQNNGV. This CDR3 has 16 residues. Here the CDR3 reads CASSRYRGSNTGELFF. The CDR3 DNA reads TGTGCCAGCAGCAGATACAGGGGGTCGAACACCGGGGAGCTGTTTTTT.

The chain carries TRBV6-1 and TRBJ1-5; unclear D gene. Germline V gene sequence: CDR1 MNHNS, CDR2 SASEGT. The length of the CDR3 is 15 residues. With 1 base removed from V and 11 bases from J, the gap between germline ends came to 18 bases. The CDR3 DNA reads TGTGCCAGCAGTGAAGAATGGGTAGGCGACCCGGCCCAGCATTTT. Translated: CASSEEWVGDPAQHF.

J is TRBJ2-1 and V is TRBV9; D is unclear. Germline CDR1 is SGDLS and CDR2 is YYNGEE. Deletions cut 0 bases from V and 11 bases from J, with 18 bases between. The CDR3 covers 15 residues. The CDR3 nucleotides are TGTGCCAGCAGCGTAGGGTTTCGTTTTGGTAATCAGCAGTTCTTC. Its protein product is CASSVGFRFGNQQFF.

V is TRBV7-2 and J is TRBJ2-2; 8 nucleotides match TRBD2. Looked up from germline, CDR1 is SGHTA and CDR2 is FQGNSA. The CDR3 is made up of 14 amino acids. The V segment lost 5 bases and the J segment 6 bases; nucleotides outside the gene matches: 5. The CDR3: CASSLPGGAGELFF. The DNA of the CDR3 is TGTGCCAGCAGCCTCCCGGGAGGGGCCGGGGAGCTGTTTTTT.

The genes are TRBV6-5 and TRBJ2-7; TRBD1 aligns across 10 bases. J was trimmed by 2 bases and V by 6 bases; bases with no gene match: 4. This CDR3 comprises 14 residues. Germline V lookup: CDR1 MNHEY, CDR2 SVGAGI. This CDR3 reads CASRAGTGAYEQYF. In nucleotides, the CDR3 is TGTGCCAGCAGGGCCGGGACAGGGGCCTACGAGCAGTACTTC.

V gene TRBV6-1 combines with J gene TRBJ2-3; the D call may be TRBD1 or TRBD2 (6 bases each). Germline CDR1 and CDR2: MNHNS and SASEGT. This CDR3 contains 15 residues. V was clipped by 3 bases and J by 3 bases, with 13 bases between them. CDR3 protein: CASSDTGRRTDTQYF. The DNA for the CDR3 is TGTGCCAGCAGTGATACAGGGAGGAGGACAGATACGCAGTATTTT.

J is TRBJ2-5 and V is TRBV5-1; TRBD1 matches 10 bases. Trimming took 4 bases from V and 3 from J; bases not matched to a gene: 9. The CDR3 length is 16 residues. The V gene's germline CDR1 is SGHRS and CDR2 YFSETQ. DNA of the CDR3: TGCGCCAGCAGCCTAGGACAGGGGGGAGGAGAAGAGACCCAGTACTTC. Its protein product is CASSLGQGGGEETQYF.

V is TRBV27 and J is TRBJ1-2; 7 nucleotides agree with TRBD1. From germline, CDR1 is MNHEY and CDR2 SMNVEV (reference sequence). CDR3 length: 13 residues. Unmatched junction bases numbered 6, after V lost 3 bases and J lost 8 bases. CDR3 DNA sequence: TGTGCCAGCAGTTTGAGACAGGGCTGGGGCTACACCTTC. It codes for CASSLRQGWGYTF.

This clone was seen just once. The chain couples TRBV2 to TRBJ2-7; either TRBD1 or TRBD2 may supply D (5 bases each). Trimming took 5 bases from V and 3 from J, leaving 11 bases between them. The CDR3 loop spans 13 amino acids. CDR1 and CDR2 (germline): SNHLY, FYNNEI. The CDR3 coding sequence is TGTGCCAGCAGTCGGGACGGTAGCTACGAGCAGTACTTC. Translated, it gives CASSRDGSYEQYF.

The chain recombines TRBV6-1 with TRBJ1-6, with TRBD1 matching 9 bases. This CDR3 region has 15 residues. Germline V gene sequence: CDR1 MNHNS, CDR2 SASEGT. V was clipped by 5 bases and J by 9 bases; unmatched bases: 8. The CDR3 bases are TGTGCCAGCAGTTCCCGGGACAGGGTACTTTCACCCCTCCACTTT. It translates to CASSSRDRVLSPLHF.

The chain carries TRBV7-9 and TRBJ1-5; TRBD1 matches 10 bases. This CDR3 region has 18 residues. The V gene's germline CDR1 is SEHNR and CDR2 FQNEAQ (reference sequence). Trimming at V came to 0 bases and at J to 2 bases, leaving 7 bases not matched to a gene. CDR3 sequence (DNA): TGTGCCAGCAGCTTAGCGTCATTCGGGACAGGGGGCAATCAGCCCCAGCATTTT. Amino acids: CASSLASFGTGGNQPQHF.

The chain joins TRBV30 to TRBJ1-2; tentatively, D is TRBD1 (6 bases). Germline V gene lookup returns CDR1 GTSNPN and CDR2 SVGIG (reference sequence). The CDR3 is made up of 14 amino acids. V was shortened by 4 bases and J by 0 bases, with 12 bases between the two germline ends. CDR3 in amino acids: CAWNPGGPNYGYTF. DNA of the CDR3: TGTGCCTGGAACCCCGGGGGGCCTAACTATGGCTACACCTTC. The full variable domain, rest sourced from reference TRBV30 and TRBJ1-2, is SQTIHQWPATLVQPVGSPLSLECTVEGTSNPNLYWYRQAAGRGLQLLFYSVGIGQISSEVPQNLSASRPQDRQFILSSKKLLLSDSGFYLCAWNPGGPNYGYTFGSGTRLTVV.

In its sample, this clone was seen once. The chain combines TRBV5-1 with TRBJ2-1; D uncertain. V was cut by 0 bases and J by 7 bases, with 8 bases left in between. Germline V CDR1 and CDR2: SGHRS, YFSETQ. This CDR3 has 13 amino acids. This CDR3 reads CASSLDLGNEQFF. CDR3 bases: TGCGCCAGCAGCTTGGATCTGGGAAATGAGCAGTTCTTC.

The V gene is TRBV9, the J gene TRBJ1-1, with D uncertain. V lost 4 bases, J lost 0 bases, and 10 bases lay in between. Per germline, CDR1 SGDLS and CDR2 YYNGEE. This CDR3 is 14 amino acids long. CDR3 region: CASSPLTMNTEAFF. In nucleotides, the CDR3 is TGTGCCAGCAGCCCCCTTACCATGAACACTGAAGCTTTCTTT.

The J gene is TRBJ1-1, the V gene TRBV6-1; perhaps TRBD1 as D (6 bases). The V gene lost 5 bases and the J gene lost 6 bases, with 10 bases spanning the gap. Germline-derived CDR1 and CDR2 are MNHNS and SASEGT. The CDR3 runs to 12 residues. The DNA for the CDR3 is TGTGCCAGCAGTTTACAGGGCGCTGAAGCTTTCTTT. It codes for CASSLQGAEAFF.

This chain connects TRBV7-9 to TRBJ2-7, with TRBD2 identical over 11 bases. Germline CDR1 reads SEHNR; CDR2 reads FQNEAQ (reference sequence). The V segment lost 10 bases and the J segment 4 bases; nucleotides outside the gene matches: 6. CDR3 length: 13 amino acids. Here the CDR3 reads CATRTSGGYEQYF. The CDR3 DNA is TGTGCCACTCGTACTAGCGGGGGTTACGAGCAGTACTTC. The full variable domain, with the rest looked up from reference TRBV7-9 and TRBJ2-7, is DTGVSQNPRHKITKRGQNVTFRCDPISEHNRLYWYRQTLGQGPEFLTYFQNEAQLEKSRLLSDRFSAERPKGSFSTLEIQRTEQGDSAMYLCATRTSGGYEQYFGPGTRLTVT.

The chain recombines TRBV9 with TRBJ2-3, with D perhaps matching TRBD2 (6 bases). Germline V gives CDR1 SGDLS, CDR2 YYNGEE. The length of the CDR3 is 12 residues. V lost 4 bases to trimming and J lost 9 bases, with 12 bases between them. The CDR3 loop is CASSSGTPTQYF. The DNA of the CDR3 is TGTGCCAGCAGCTCCGGGACTCCGACGCAGTATTTT. The complete variable domain, with remaining parts taken from reference TRBV9 and TRBJ2-3, reads DSGVTQTPKHLITATGQRVTLRCSPRSGDLSVYWYQQSLDQGLQFLIQYYNGEERAKGNILERFSAQQFPDLHSELNLSSLELGDSALYFCASSSGTPTQYFGPGTRLTVL.

The CDR3 reads CASSEATKGGYTF. The DNA for the CDR3 is TGTGCCAGCAGTGAAGCGACAAAGGGCGGCTACACCTTC. The rearrangement links TRBV6-1 to TRBJ1-2; D not certain. V lost 0 bases and J 8 bases, leaving 10 bases between the germline ends. CDR1 and CDR2 from the germline V gene are MNHNS and SASEGT. This CDR3 region has 13 residues.